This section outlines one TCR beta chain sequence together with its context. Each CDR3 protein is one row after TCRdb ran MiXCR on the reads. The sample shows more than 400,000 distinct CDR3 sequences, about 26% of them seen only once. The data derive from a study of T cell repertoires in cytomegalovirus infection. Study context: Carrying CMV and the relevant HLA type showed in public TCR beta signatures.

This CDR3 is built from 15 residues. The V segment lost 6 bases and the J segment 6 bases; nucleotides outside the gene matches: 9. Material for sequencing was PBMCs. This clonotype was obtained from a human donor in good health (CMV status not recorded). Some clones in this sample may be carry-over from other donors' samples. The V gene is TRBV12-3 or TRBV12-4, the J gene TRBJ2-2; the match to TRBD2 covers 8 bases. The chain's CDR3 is CASSRREGQAGELFF. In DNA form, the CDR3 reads TGTGCCAGCAGCAGACGGGAGGGCCAAGCCGGGGAGCTGTTTTTT.